Below, 10 T cell receptor beta chains from the same sample are listed, as sequenced in a study of T cells expressing NK-cell markers. After re-calling the 5' RACE reads, TCRdb lists one entry per CDR3 protein, DNA absent. The clone table shows 350,000 to 400,000 distinct CDR3 sequences, with the ten largest holding about 10%. The sample was blood T cells: a sorted CD56 or NKG2C T cell subset, CD4+ or CD8+ T cells, or bulk PBMC T cells (not recorded which). Receptors were obtained from a woman in her forties or fifties in good health.

V is TRBV28 and J is TRBJ2-2. This CDR3 is 15 amino acids long. CDR1 MDHEN and CDR2 SYDVKM come from the germline V gene. CDR3 sequence reads: CASSPPGRTTGELFF. Drawing the rest from reference TRBV28 and TRBJ2-2, the complete variable domain is DVKVTQSSRYLVKRTGEKVFLECVQDMDHENMFWYRQDPGLGLRLIYFSYDVKMKEKGDIPEGYSVSREKKERFSLILESASTNQTSMYLCASSPPGRTTGELFFGEGSRLTVL.

This chain joins TRBV12-3 or TRBV12-4 and TRBJ2-2; TCRdb calls TRBD2, which cannot be checked without DNA. The CDR3 covers 13 residues. CDR3 amino acids: CASKAGFTGELFF.

The chain recombines TRBV24-1 with TRBJ2-2; TCRdb's assignment of TRBD2 cannot be checked, as there is no DNA. Germline CDR1 reads KGHDR; CDR2 reads SFDVKD. The CDR3 totals 18 residues. The CDR3 loop reads CATSDPSSGRAATGELFF.

J is TRBJ2-3 and V is TRBV20-1. This CDR3 spans 14 amino acids. CDR1 is DFQATT, CDR2 SNEGSKA, per germline (reference sequence). The CDR3: CSAPRTIVADTQYF.

The chain's CDR3 is CASSPTGPANVLTF. This chain links TRBV19 with TRBJ2-6; TCRdb names TRBD1, which stays unverified in the absence of DNA. The CDR3 consists of 14 residues. Germline CDR1 reads LNHDA; CDR2 reads SQIVND (reference sequence).

CDR3 amino acids: CSAAGGAYGYTF. The rearrangement links TRBV29-1 to TRBJ1-2; TCRdb indicates TRBD1, and absent DNA this call remains unverified. Looked up from germline, CDR1 is SQVTM and CDR2 is ANQGSEA. There are 12 residues in the CDR3. Using reference TRBV29-1 and TRBJ1-2 for the parts outside the CDR3, the full variable domain is SAVISQKPSRDICQRGTSLTIQCQVDSQVTMMFWYRQQPGQSLTLIATANQGSEATYESGFVIDKFPISRPNLTFSTLTVSNMSPEDSSIYLCSAAGGAYGYTFGSGTRLTVV.

The rearrangement joins TRBV12-3 or TRBV12-4 to TRBJ2-3. The CDR3 contains 11 residues. CDR3 amino acids: CASRSLATQYF.

V gene TRBV28 combines with J gene TRBJ2-1; TCRdb calls TRBD2, which cannot be checked without DNA. Germline assignment: CDR1 MDHEN and CDR2 SYDVKM. There are 21 residues in the CDR3. The CDR3 loop reads CASKRGGLGLAGGLYYNEQFF.

The chain combines TRBV12-3 or TRBV12-4 with TRBJ2-2; TCRdb indicates TRBD1, and absent DNA this call remains unverified. CDR3 length equals 16 residues. Here the CDR3 reads CASSFGPGGGTGELFF.

The genes are TRBV7-6 and TRBJ2-1; there is no DNA to check the TCRdb D call of TRBD2. This CDR3 has 16 amino acids. Germline CDR1 SGHVS, CDR2 FNYEAQ. CDR3 in amino acids: CASSLVVAGARNEQFF.